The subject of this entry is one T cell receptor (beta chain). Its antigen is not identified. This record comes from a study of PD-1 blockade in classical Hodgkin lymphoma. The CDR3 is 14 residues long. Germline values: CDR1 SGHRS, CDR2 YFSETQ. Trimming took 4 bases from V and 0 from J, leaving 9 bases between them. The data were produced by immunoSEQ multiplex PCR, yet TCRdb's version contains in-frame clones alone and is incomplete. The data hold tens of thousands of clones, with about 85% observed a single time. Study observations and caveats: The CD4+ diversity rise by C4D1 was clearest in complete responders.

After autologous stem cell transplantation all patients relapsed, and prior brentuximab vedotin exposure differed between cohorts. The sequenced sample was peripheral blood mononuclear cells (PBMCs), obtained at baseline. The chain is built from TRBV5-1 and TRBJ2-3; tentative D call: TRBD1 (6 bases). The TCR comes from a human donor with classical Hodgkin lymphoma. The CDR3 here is CASSPGASTDTQYF. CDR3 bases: TGCGCCAGCAGCCCAGGGGCGAGCACAGATACGCAGTATTTT.